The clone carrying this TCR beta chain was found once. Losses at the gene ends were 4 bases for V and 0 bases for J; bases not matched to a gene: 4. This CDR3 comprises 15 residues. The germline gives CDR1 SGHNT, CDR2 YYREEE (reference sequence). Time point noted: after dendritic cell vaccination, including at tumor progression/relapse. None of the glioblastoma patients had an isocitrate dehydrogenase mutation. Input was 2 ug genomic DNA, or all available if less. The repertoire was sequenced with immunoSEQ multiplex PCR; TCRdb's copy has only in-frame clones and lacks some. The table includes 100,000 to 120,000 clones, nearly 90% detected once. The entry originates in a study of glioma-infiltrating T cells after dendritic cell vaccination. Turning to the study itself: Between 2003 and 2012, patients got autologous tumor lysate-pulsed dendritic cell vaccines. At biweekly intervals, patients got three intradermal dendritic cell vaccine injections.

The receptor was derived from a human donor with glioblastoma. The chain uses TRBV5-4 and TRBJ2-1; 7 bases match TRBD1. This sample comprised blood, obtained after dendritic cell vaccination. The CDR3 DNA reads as TGTGCCAGCAGCCGGGGACAGAGCTCCTACAATGAGCAGTTCTTC. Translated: CASSRGQSSYNEQFF. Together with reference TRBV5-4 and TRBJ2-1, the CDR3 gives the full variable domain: ETGVTQSPTHLIKTRGQQVTLRCSSQSGHNTVSWYQQALGQGPQFIFQYYREEENGRGNFPPRFSGLQFPNYSSELNVNALELDDSALYLCASSRGQSSYNEQFFGPGTRLTVL.